Listed below are T cell receptor beta chains from one sample, sequenced in a study of T cells in Graves' hyperthyroidism and ophthalmopathy. TCRdb passed the multiplex PCR reads through MiXCR, listing each CDR3 protein once. The data show 350,000 to 400,000 distinct CDR3 sequences, under 20% seen once. The sequenced material came from blood. Receptor source: a woman aged 18-29 years with Graves' hyperthyroidism. Both conserved end residues are part of each CDR3. Only some rows state a clone size, as once, few, many or a class for expanded clones.

cdr3_aa clone_size j_call v_call
CATRETQYF many TRBJ2-5 TRBV24-1
CASSFTLGGTGNTIYF many TRBJ1-3 TRBV28
CASSQAEQETQYF many TRBJ2-5 TRBV4-1
CASSYKRGADTGELFF many TRBJ2-2 TRBV6-5
CASTLTGGFGYTF few TRBJ1-2 TRBV4-1
CASSLSWTSGYEQYF many TRBJ2-7 TRBV27
CASKDLHGGAGTEAFF many TRBJ1-1 TRBV12-3/TRBV12-4
CASSSAGTSYEQYF NA TRBJ2-7 TRBV28
CASSEQWTGPSNQPQHF NA TRBJ1-5 TRBV6-1
CSAREGAGNTEAFF many TRBJ1-1 TRBV20-1
CASTDRGRNTGELCF NA TRBJ2-2 TRBV6-4
CASSLLSLGPSSTDTQYF few TRBJ2-3 TRBV28
CASSGTSGGWARETQYF many TRBJ2-5 TRBV11-2
CSVDGLWDGVGELFF many TRBJ2-2 TRBV29-1
CASSVGAGGRSFYGYTF many TRBJ1-2 TRBV9
CASGEGGLRYEQYF many TRBJ2-7 TRBV28
CASSGLEMSSYEQYF many TRBJ2-7 TRBV2
CASIPGGGTEAFF few TRBJ1-1 TRBV18
CAISELERGSPYEQYF many TRBJ2-7 TRBV10-3
CATANPTGSYQPQHF many TRBJ1-5 TRBV6-2/TRBV6-3
CSARAGGRGLAFF few TRBJ1-1 TRBV20-1
CASSPHGGIGTEAFF few TRBJ1-1 TRBV13